This TCR beta chain is from a study of T-cell reconstitution after alpha-beta-depleted transplantation in children. This clonotype came up many times. The CDR3 is 14 residues long. V lost 0 bases to trimming and J lost 2 bases, with 7 bases between them. CDR1 and CDR2 from the germline V gene are MNHEY and SVGAGI. For TCRbeta, the library was prepared with unique molecular identifiers. TCRdb reprocessed the PCR reads via MiXCR and lists one record per CDR3 protein. The table records roughly 120,000 distinct CDR3 sequences, over 9% of them present only once. This specimen consisted of PBMCs from the stem cell graft donor, obtained from the stem cell graft. The receptor was isolated from a human donor who donated a stem cell graft to a child with acute lymphoblastic leukemia. The rearrangement uses TRBV6-5 and TRBJ2-5, with D perhaps being TRBD1 or TRBD2 (5 bases each). The CDR3, as DNA: TGTGCCAGCAGTTACTCGGGGGAGCAAGAGACCCAGTACTTC. It yields the protein CASSYSGEQETQYF.